This is a list of T cell receptor beta chains from one sample in a study of T cell responses to AZD1222 COVID-19 vaccine. Repertoires were generated with immunoSEQ multiplex PCR, while TCRdb's copy carries only in-frame clones and drops some. The sample includes over 95,000 clones, more than 75% of them seen just once. Sequencing used peripheral blood, obtained on day 0 of AZD1222 vaccination. The receptors were sampled from an adult in good health. Each CDR3 is given with its conserved first and last residue. A D gene is named only where the DNA matches it firmly. The size field is filled for only some rows; it gives once, few, many or a size class.

TRBJ2-2,-,16,TRBV5-5,-,TGTGCCAGCAGCATCCCCAGCGGCGCGAACACCGGGGAGCTGTTTTTT,CASSIPSGANTGELFF
TRBJ1-3,-,18,TRBV5-1,-,TGCGCCAGCAGCTTGGCCTCTTTACGAAGCGACCGCGGAAACACCATATATTTT,CASSLASLRSDRGNTIYF
TRBJ2-1,-,15,TRBV7-9,TRBD1,TGTGCCAGCAGCCAACTCCGGACAGGGAACAATGAGCAGTTCTTC,CASSQLRTGNNEQFF
TRBJ2-1,-,12,TRBV18,-,TGTGCCAGCTCACCACTTGCCCATGAGCAGTTCTTC,CASSPLAHEQFF
TRBJ1-1,-,15,TRBV10-3,TRBD1,TGTGCCATAACACGGGACAGCTCCGGACGGACTGAAGCTTTCTTT,CAITRDSSGRTEAFF
TRBJ2-7,-,14,TRBV6-6,-,TGTGCCAGCAGTTACAACCGGCAGGGGAGCGAGCAGTACTTC,CASSYNRQGSEQYF
TRBJ2-5,-,13,TRBV10-3,TRBD1,TGTGCCATCAGTGAGTCAGGGGGCGAGACCCAGTACTTC,CAISESGGETQYF
TRBJ2-7,-,14,TRBV5-4,-,TGTGCCAGCAGCCATACCGGGTCCCGGGGGGAGCAGTACTTC,CASSHTGSRGEQYF
TRBJ1-2,-,14,TRBV27,-,TGTGCCAGTGGGGACGGCCGCTCTAACTATGGCTACACCTTC,CASGDGRSNYGYTF
TRBJ2-5,-,16,TRBV28,-,TGTGCCAGCAGTTTATCTCAAAAGGGGGGTGGGGAGACCCAGTACTTC,CASSLSQKGGGETQYF
TRBJ1-1,once,16,TRBV27,-,TGTGCCAGCAGTTTATCGGCGGTTAGCAAGAACACTGAAGCTTTCTTT,CASSLSAVSKNTEAFF
TRBJ2-1,-,15,TRBV5-1,-,TGCGCCAGCAGCTTGGCCGGGACGGAGTACAATGAGCAGTTCTTC,CASSLAGTEYNEQFF
TRBJ1-2,-,12,TRBV3-1/TRBV3-2,-,TGTGCCAGCAGCCAATGGGGAGATGGCTACACCTTC,CASSQWGDGYTF
TRBJ1-1,few,16,TRBV19,-,TGTGCCAGTAGTATAAGGTCCCCAGCCACGAACACTGAAGCTTTCTTT,CASSIRSPATNTEAFF
TRBJ1-1,few,12,TRBV28,TRBD1,TGTGCCAGCAGGACAGGGAGCACTGAAGCTTTCTTT,CASRTGSTEAFF
TRBJ2-6,-,19,TRBV7-2,TRBD1,TGTGCCAGCAGCTTGACCGGGACAGGGGCTCCCTCTGGGGCCAACGTCCTGACTTTC,CASSLTGTGAPSGANVLTF